This record covers a single T cell receptor (beta chain). Authors' analysis steps: Reference gene primer amplification gave estimated nucleated cell counts. Sequenced by immunoSEQ multiplex PCR; TCRdb stores in-frame clones only, minus some. V and J calls and clone size are copied from that table; D and trimming were computed from the DNA. The repertoire includes 29,000 or so clones, around 90% of them detected once, and more than 2% sits in the top ten. The data were taken from a study of blood T cell repertoires in COVID-19. In the study overall: Both acute and convalescent COVID-19 samples were obtained from the United States, Italy and Spain. In each case, the material was cDNA or gDNA derived from T cells, B-cell-depleted T cells, or PBMCs.

The receptor's source is a middle-aged man with active COVID-19. Specimen: peripheral blood.

The CDR3 region has the DNA TGTGCCAGCAGCTTAACTGGGACAGAAGAGACCCAGTACTTC. It translates to CASSLTGTEETQYF. The rearrangement uses TRBV7-3 and TRBJ2-5, with TRBD1 identical over 7 bases. The CDR3 is 14 residues long. V lost 0 bases to trimming and J lost 3 bases; unmatched junction nucleotides: 1. Germline loops: CDR1 SGHTA, CDR2 FQGTGA.